This is a list of T cell receptor beta chains from one sample in a study of beta chain features in type 1 diabetes. The protocol was immunoSEQ multiplex PCR, while the TCRdb copy is restricted to in-frame clones and leaves out a portion. In the table there are under 150,000 clones, less than 9% of which are singletons. The specimen was central memory CD4+ T cells from blood. Receptors were obtained from a woman younger than 45 in good health. The CDR3 runs from the conserved cysteine through the conserved F or W. D genes are given only for firm matches. For some rows the clone size is stated as once, few or many, or as a class when expanded; others skip it.

CDR3nt: TGCGCCAGCAGCTGGACTAGCGGGACCACAGATACGCAGTATTTT; CDR3aa: CASSWTSGTTDTQYF; abundance: .; len: 15; d_gene: TRBD2; v_gene: TRBV4-1; j_gene: TRBJ2-3
CDR3nt: TGTGCCATCAGTGAAAACAGGGCACAGAACACTGAAGCTTTCTTT; CDR3aa: CAISENRAQNTEAFF; abundance: many; len: 15; d_gene: .; v_gene: TRBV10-3; j_gene: TRBJ1-1
CDR3nt: TGCGCCAGCAGTCAATCCAGCCCGGGACAGGGTGTGGATACGCAGTATTTT; CDR3aa: CASSQSSPGQGVDTQYF; abundance: few; len: 17; d_gene: TRBD1; v_gene: TRBV23-1; j_gene: TRBJ2-3
CDR3nt: TGTGCCAGCAGCCAAGGGCTTGAGAACACTGAAGCTTTCTTT; CDR3aa: CASSQGLENTEAFF; abundance: few; len: 14; d_gene: .; v_gene: TRBV4-2; j_gene: TRBJ1-1
CDR3nt: TGTGCCAGCAGTTACTCGAGTCTGGGAGGAGAGACCCAGTACTTC; CDR3aa: CASSYSSLGGETQYF; abundance: few; len: 15; d_gene: .; v_gene: TRBV6-5; j_gene: TRBJ2-5
CDR3nt: TGTGCCAGTAGTCTTCGGCCGGGAGGTCTGTTTTTT; CDR3aa: CASSLRPGGLFF; abundance: few; len: 12; d_gene: .; v_gene: TRBV19; j_gene: TRBJ1-4
CDR3nt: TGTGCCACCAGCAGAGGCGGGAGGACCCCCCCTTACAATGAGCAGTTCTTC; CDR3aa: CATSRGGRTPPYNEQFF; abundance: few; len: 17; d_gene: TRBD2; v_gene: TRBV15; j_gene: TRBJ2-1
CDR3nt: TGTGCCAGCAGCCAACAAAGACAGGAACTTATCTATGGCTACACCTTC; CDR3aa: CASSQQRQELIYGYTF; abundance: .; len: 16; d_gene: .; v_gene: TRBV4-2; j_gene: TRBJ1-2
CDR3nt: TGTGCCAGCATCAAAGCAGGCAGGGGGTCACACGAGCAGTACTTC; CDR3aa: CASIKAGRGSHEQYF; abundance: many; len: 15; d_gene: TRBD1; v_gene: TRBV5-6; j_gene: TRBJ2-7
CDR3nt: TGCGCCAGCAGCCAAGGACAGGAGCGATACGAGCAGTACTTC; CDR3aa: CASSQGQERYEQYF; abundance: many; len: 14; d_gene: .; v_gene: TRBV4-3; j_gene: TRBJ2-7
CDR3nt: TGTGCCAGCAGCGGGACAGCCAGCACAGATACGCAGTATTTT; CDR3aa: CASSGTASTDTQYF; abundance: many; len: 14; d_gene: TRBD1; v_gene: TRBV5-4; j_gene: TRBJ2-3
CDR3nt: TGTGCCAGCAGGCTAATGACAGGTTCCACTGAAGCTTTCTTT; CDR3aa: CASRLMTGSTEAFF; abundance: many; len: 14; d_gene: .; v_gene: TRBV7-9; j_gene: TRBJ1-1
CDR3nt: TGCGCCAGCAGTCCCGGACAGGCCGGACAACTAGATACGCAGTATTTT; CDR3aa: CASSPGQAGQLDTQYF; abundance: few; len: 16; d_gene: TRBD1; v_gene: TRBV4-3; j_gene: TRBJ2-3
CDR3nt: TGTGCCAGCAGCCCCGCGGCGGGGTGGGAGACCCAGTACTTC; CDR3aa: CASSPAAGWETQYF; abundance: few; len: 14; d_gene: .; v_gene: TRBV7-2; j_gene: TRBJ2-5
CDR3nt: TGTGCCAGCAGTTCTCGCCGGGGTAGCGGGAGGGAAGGGATCCCGTTCTTC; CDR3aa: CASSSRRGSGREGIPFF; abundance: .; len: 17; d_gene: TRBD2; v_gene: TRBV27; j_gene: TRBJ2-1
CDR3nt: TGTGCCAGCAGGCGACAGACGGACACTGAAGCTTTCTTT; CDR3aa: CASRRQTDTEAFF; abundance: few; len: 13; d_gene: .; v_gene: TRBV7-2; j_gene: TRBJ1-1
CDR3nt: TGTGCCAGCAGTGAAACGCCTACGTCCTACGAGCAGTACTTC; CDR3aa: CASSETPTSYEQYF; abundance: few; len: 14; d_gene: .; v_gene: TRBV2; j_gene: TRBJ2-7
CDR3nt: TGTGCCAGCGGACAAGGACAGCCGATGGGCAATGAGCAGTTCTTC; CDR3aa: CASGQGQPMGNEQFF; abundance: .; len: 15; d_gene: .; v_gene: TRBV2; j_gene: TRBJ2-1
CDR3nt: TGCGCCAGCAGTAACAGGGGAAACTATGGCTACACCTTC; CDR3aa: CASSNRGNYGYTF; abundance: .; len: 13; d_gene: TRBD1; v_gene: TRBV10-2; j_gene: TRBJ1-2
CDR3nt: TGTGCCAGCAGCTTGCTTCCGGCAGATACGCAGTATTTT; CDR3aa: CASSLLPADTQYF; abundance: .; len: 13; d_gene: .; v_gene: TRBV5-8; j_gene: TRBJ2-3
CDR3nt: TGTGCCAGCACCCCACCCCGGGCTAGCGGGACCGACAATGAGCAGTTCTTC; CDR3aa: CASTPPRASGTDNEQFF; abundance: .; len: 17; d_gene: TRBD2; v_gene: TRBV2; j_gene: TRBJ2-1
CDR3nt: TGTGCCAGCAGTCGAACAGGGAACACTGAAGCTTTCTTT; CDR3aa: CASSRTGNTEAFF; abundance: few; len: 13; d_gene: .; v_gene: TRBV6-6; j_gene: TRBJ1-1
CDR3nt: TGTGCCAGCAGCTCGAGATCCTACAATGAGCAGTTCTTC; CDR3aa: CASSSRSYNEQFF; abundance: few; len: 13; d_gene: .; v_gene: TRBV7-8; j_gene: TRBJ2-1
CDR3nt: TGCAGCGTTCGTCTGGGACAGGGATCTTTAACCTTGAACATTCAGTACTTC; CDR3aa: CSVRLGQGSLTLNIQYF; abundance: .; len: 17; d_gene: TRBD1; v_gene: TRBV29-1; j_gene: TRBJ2-4
CDR3nt: TGTGCCAGCAGACAACAGGGAAAGGATGGCTACACCTTC; CDR3aa: CASRQQGKDGYTF; abundance: .; len: 13; d_gene: .; v_gene: TRBV27; j_gene: TRBJ1-2
CDR3nt: TGTGCCAGTAGTGTTCCCTACGGCAATCAGCCCCAGCATTTT; CDR3aa: CASSVPYGNQPQHF; abundance: .; len: 14; d_gene: .; v_gene: TRBV19; j_gene: TRBJ1-5
CDR3nt: TGCGCCAGCAGCTACGGGGACAGGGGGCAAGAGACCCAGTACTTC; CDR3aa: CASSYGDRGQETQYF; abundance: .; len: 15; d_gene: TRBD1; v_gene: TRBV5-1; j_gene: TRBJ2-5
CDR3nt: TGTGCCACCAGCAGAGTACAGGGGACATATGGCTACACCTTC; CDR3aa: CATSRVQGTYGYTF; abundance: .; len: 14; d_gene: TRBD1; v_gene: TRBV15; j_gene: TRBJ1-2
CDR3nt: TGTGCCAGCTCACCAGAGACAGGGACTGAAGCTTTCTTT; CDR3aa: CASSPETGTEAFF; abundance: few; len: 13; d_gene: TRBD1; v_gene: TRBV18; j_gene: TRBJ1-1
CDR3nt: TGTGCCAGCAGTTACGTGACAGGTCAGAACACTGAAGCTTTCTTT; CDR3aa: CASSYVTGQNTEAFF; abundance: few; len: 15; d_gene: .; v_gene: TRBV6-6; j_gene: TRBJ1-1
CDR3nt: TGCGCCAGCAGCTACGATCCACTGAGGGGAGGATGGACTGAAGCTTTCTTT; CDR3aa: CASSYDPLRGGWTEAFF; abundance: .; len: 17; d_gene: .; v_gene: TRBV5-1; j_gene: TRBJ1-1
CDR3nt: TGTGCCAGCAGCTTGGGCTCCGTGGGAGATACGCAGTATTTT; CDR3aa: CASSLGSVGDTQYF; abundance: .; len: 14; d_gene: .; v_gene: TRBV7-9; j_gene: TRBJ2-3
CDR3nt: TGTGCCAGCAGCCAAGCGACGGGAGGCCAAGAGACCCAGTACTTC; CDR3aa: CASSQATGGQETQYF; abundance: few; len: 15; d_gene: TRBD2; v_gene: TRBV14; j_gene: TRBJ2-5
CDR3nt: TGTGCCAGTAGTGTGGGACAGCAAAGCTCTGGAAACACCATATATTTT; CDR3aa: CASSVGQQSSGNTIYF; abundance: .; len: 16; d_gene: TRBD1; v_gene: TRBV19; j_gene: TRBJ1-3
CDR3nt: TGTGCCAGCAGTGGAGGACTAGTGAGGGGCAATGAGCAGTTCTTC; CDR3aa: CASSGGLVRGNEQFF; abundance: few; len: 15; d_gene: TRBD2; v_gene: TRBV6-1; j_gene: TRBJ2-1
CDR3nt: TGTGCCAGTAGTGCTTCCGGGACAACGAAAACAGATACGCAGTATTTT; CDR3aa: CASSASGTTKTDTQYF; abundance: few; len: 16; d_gene: .; v_gene: TRBV19; j_gene: TRBJ2-3
CDR3nt: TGTGCCAGCAGTCCTAGCGGGGGGAACATTCAGTACTTC; CDR3aa: CASSPSGGNIQYF; abundance: .; len: 13; d_gene: TRBD2; v_gene: TRBV2; j_gene: TRBJ2-4
CDR3nt: TGTGCCAGCAGCCTAATACGTGGGCAGTACTTC; CDR3aa: CASSLIRGQYF; abundance: .; len: 11; d_gene: .; v_gene: TRBV2; j_gene: TRBJ2-7
CDR3nt: TGTGCCAGCAGTTCCTACGGGACATCCTCCTACGAGCAGTACTTC; CDR3aa: CASSSYGTSSYEQYF; abundance: many; len: 15; d_gene: .; v_gene: TRBV28; j_gene: TRBJ2-7
CDR3nt: TGTGCCAGCAGCCAAGACCAGGCTCCTCGACGGACCCAGTACTTC; CDR3aa: CASSQDQAPRRTQYF; abundance: few; len: 15; d_gene: .; v_gene: TRBV14; j_gene: TRBJ2-5
CDR3nt: TGTGCCACACGGGGCGGGACTAGCACAGATACGCAGTATTTT; CDR3aa: CATRGGTSTDTQYF; abundance: .; len: 14; d_gene: .; v_gene: TRBV10-3; j_gene: TRBJ2-3
CDR3nt: TGTGCCAGCAGTTCCCCCCTTATATACTTC; CDR3aa: CASSSPLIYF; abundance: many; len: 10; d_gene: .; v_gene: TRBV28; j_gene: TRBJ2-7
CDR3nt: TGCAGTGCTAAGCAGGGTCGGAAAGCTTTCTTT; CDR3aa: CSAKQGRKAFF; abundance: .; len: 11; d_gene: .; v_gene: TRBV20-1; j_gene: TRBJ1-1
CDR3nt: TGCGCCAGCAGCCAAGAAATGGATTTTTCGAGGGAGCAGTACTTC; CDR3aa: CASSQEMDFSREQYF; abundance: many; len: 15; d_gene: .; v_gene: TRBV4-3; j_gene: TRBJ2-7
CDR3nt: TGTGCCAGCAGGTCTGCGACATCCGTCACTGAAGCTTTCTTT; CDR3aa: CASRSATSVTEAFF; abundance: few; len: 14; d_gene: .; v_gene: TRBV5-4; j_gene: TRBJ1-1
CDR3nt: TGTGCCAGCAGCTTAGGTTCAGCGGGAGGGGCCAAAAACATTCAGTACTTC; CDR3aa: CASSLGSAGGAKNIQYF; abundance: .; len: 17; d_gene: TRBD2; v_gene: TRBV7-9; j_gene: TRBJ2-4
CDR3nt: TGTGCCAGCAGCTTAGTCAGGGAGGGCACTGAAGCTTTCTTT; CDR3aa: CASSLVREGTEAFF; abundance: few; len: 14; d_gene: .; v_gene: TRBV7-2; j_gene: TRBJ1-1
CDR3nt: TGTGCCAGCAGCCCGCAGAACGGGGGTCTGAACACCGGGGAGCTGTTTTTT; CDR3aa: CASSPQNGGLNTGELFF; abundance: .; len: 17; d_gene: .; v_gene: TRBV7-8; j_gene: TRBJ2-2
CDR3nt: TGTGCCAGCAGTGTGGCGACTAGCGGGAGCGCCTACGAGCAGTACTTC; CDR3aa: CASSVATSGSAYEQYF; abundance: .; len: 16; d_gene: TRBD2; v_gene: TRBV6-1; j_gene: TRBJ2-7
CDR3nt: TGTGCCAGCAGTTTTGATTCGGGCACAGAGGGAGAGGAGACCCAGTACTTC; CDR3aa: CASSFDSGTEGEETQYF; abundance: .; len: 17; d_gene: .; v_gene: TRBV28; j_gene: TRBJ2-5
CDR3nt: TGTGCCACCAGCAGATCACCGGGACAAGACTACGAGCAGTACTTC; CDR3aa: CATSRSPGQDYEQYF; abundance: .; len: 15; d_gene: .; v_gene: TRBV15; j_gene: TRBJ2-7
CDR3nt: TGTGCCAGCATCGGATCACAGACAGGGGGCCCCACAGATACGCAGTATTTT; CDR3aa: CASIGSQTGGPTDTQYF; abundance: few; len: 17; d_gene: TRBD1; v_gene: TRBV28; j_gene: TRBJ2-3
CDR3nt: TGTGCCTGGAGTCCTTTGAGCAATCAGCCCCAGCATTTT; CDR3aa: CAWSPLSNQPQHF; abundance: medium-sized; len: 13; d_gene: .; v_gene: TRBV30; j_gene: TRBJ1-5
CDR3nt: TGCGCCAGCAGCTTGGGAGCAGCGGGGACAGGGGGGTACAATGAGCAGTTCTTC; CDR3aa: CASSLGAAGTGGYNEQFF; abundance: .; len: 18; d_gene: TRBD1; v_gene: TRBV5-1; j_gene: TRBJ2-1
CDR3nt: TGTGCCAGCTCACCGCGCCGGGACAGGGTTTCCGAGCAGTACTTC; CDR3aa: CASSPRRDRVSEQYF; abundance: .; len: 15; d_gene: TRBD1; v_gene: TRBV18; j_gene: TRBJ2-7